The present TCR beta chain was sequenced within a study of CD8 T cells in ankylosing spondylitis. The trim removed 5 bases at V and 3 bases at J, leaving 6 bases unmatched. Germline values: CDR1 SQVTM, CDR2 ANQGSEA. This CDR3 comprises 13 residues. It was by quantitative 5'-RACE with molecular barcodes that TCR beta libraries were made. One entry per CDR3 protein results from TCRdb running MiXCR on the 5' RACE reads. The profile shows about 240,000 distinct CDR3 sequences, about 24% of them singletons. Note on this clonotype: The antigen remains unidentified.

Study findings and constraints: The authors reported significant enrichment of disease-linked clones in matched ankylosing spondylitis synovial fluid. A number of the motif variants had already been described in reactive arthritis synovial fluid and blood.

The sequencing sample was made of blood, either unsorted or a sorted T cell fraction (not recorded which). This receptor was identified in a male donor with ankylosing spondylitis or in good health (not recorded which). This chain links TRBV29-1 with TRBJ2-7; 8 nucleotides align to TRBD2. CDR3 protein: CSVSTGGRYEQYF. CDR3 bases: TGCAGCGTTTCTACGGGGGGGCGCTACGAGCAGTACTTC.